The 10 T cell receptor beta chains listed next were all sequenced from one sample in a study of CD8+CD57+ T cells in acquired aplastic anemia. The TCR beta profiling, which covered VDJ combination and CDR3 sequence, was carried out using genomic DNA as the template. A single record per CDR3 protein comes from TCRdb applying MiXCR to the reads. The sample records 200,000 to 250,000 distinct CDR3 sequences, 34% being singletons. The material sequenced was sorted CD4+, CD8+, or CD8+CD57+ T cells (not recorded which) from PBMCs. The receptors stem from a human donor in good health, serving as a control.

V usage is TRBV7-3 and J usage is TRBJ1-6; 9 nucleotides match TRBD1. The J segment lost 5 bases and the V segment lost 5 bases, leaving 13 bases of the junction unmatched. The germline V gene encodes CDR1 SGHTA and CDR2 FQGTGA. This CDR3 comprises 18 residues. The DNA for the CDR3 is TGTGCCAGCAGCCGCCCCCCAACTCGGGACAGGGATAATTCACCCCTCCACTTT. Translation: CASSRPPTRDRDNSPLHF.

There are a few counts of this clonotype. This chain uses TRBV4-1 with TRBJ2-2; 11 nucleotides align to TRBD2. CDR1 MGHRA and CDR2 YSYEKL come from the germline V gene. This CDR3 comprises 17 residues. After removal of 4 bases from V and 7 bases from J, the junction contained 11 bases not matched to a gene. CDR3 sequence: CASSRGGLAGGIGELFF. CDR3 bases: TGCGCCAGCAGCCGGGGCGGGCTAGCGGGAGGAATCGGGGAGCTGTTTTTT.

There are many counts of this clonotype. The chain joins TRBV5-3 to TRBJ2-7, with 8 nucleotides matching TRBD1. TRBV5-3 carries the ORF label, with uncertain function. The CDR3 covers 14 residues. With V trimmed by 8 bases and J by 4 bases, 11 bases remained unmatched. CDR3 region: CASTRQGARYEQYF. The CDR3 nucleotides read TGTGCCAGCACCCGGCAGGGGGCACGGTACGAGCAGTACTTC.

This chain connects TRBV7-6 to TRBJ1-4; D is perhaps TRBD1 (6 bases). Trimming left V 3 bases short and J 5 bases short, with 10 bases between. Germline lookup yields CDR1 SGHVS and CDR2 FNYEAQ. The CDR3 is made up of 14 amino acids. CDR3 sequence reads: CASSLDGGNEKLFF. Written as DNA, the CDR3 is TGTGCCAGCAGCTTGGATGGGGGCAATGAAAAACTGTTTTTT. Complete variable domain (other parts from reference TRBV7-6 and TRBJ1-4): GAGVSQSPRYKVTKRGQDVALRCDPISGHVSLYWYRQALGQGPEFLTYFNYEAQQDKSGLPNDRFSAERPEGSISTLTIQRTEQRDSAMYRCASSLDGGNEKLFFGSGTQLSVL.

This clonotype was seen more than once but under ten times. The CDR3 bases are TGTGCCAGCAGCCAAGAATACAGGGGGAAAGGCTACACCTTC. Translated: CASSQEYRGKGYTF. The chain carries TRBV3-1 and TRBJ1-2, with TRBD1 matching over 8 bases. Germline assignment: CDR1 LGHDT and CDR2 YNNKEL (reference sequence). The CDR3 consists of 14 residues. V was pared by 0 bases and J by 8 bases, with 5 bases of the junction left unmatched.

V usage is TRBV15 and J usage is TRBJ2-7; TRBD1 is a possible D gene (6 bases). V shed 3 bases and J shed 4 bases, with 19 bases lying between them. This CDR3 comprises 16 residues. CDR1 is LNHNV, CDR2 YYDKDF, per germline (reference sequence). This CDR3 reads CATSSPLTGHLYEQYF. The CDR3 DNA reads as TGTGCCACCAGCAGCCCCTTAACGGGACACCTTTACGAGCAGTACTTC.

This clonotype was seen a few times. V and J are TRBV4-2 and TRBJ1-2; no clear D. Germline V gives CDR1 LGHNA, CDR2 YNFKEQ. CDR3 length equals 16 residues. Trimming removed 0 bases at V and 9 bases at J, with 20 bases between. The DNA for the CDR3 is TGTGCCAGCAGCCAAGATCGGCATAGCTCTGGAAGGAGCTACACCTTC. Translated, it gives CASSQDRHSSGRSYTF.

This clonotype has just a few counts. A much larger clone sits a single nucleotide away, making a read error possible. V and J are TRBV20-1 and TRBJ2-5; D possibly corresponds to TRBD1 (6 bases). Germline V gene lookup returns CDR1 DFQATT and CDR2 SNEGSKA (reference sequence). The CDR3 has 14 residues. The CDR3 sequence is CSAREARGQGTQYF. DNA for the CDR3: TGCAGTGCTAGAGAGGCCAGGGGCCAAGGGACCCAGTACTTC.

The chain recombines TRBV4-1 with TRBJ1-3, with TRBD1 identical over 7 bases. The CDR3 has 16 residues. Germline loops: CDR1 MGHRA, CDR2 YSYEKL. V lost 1 base to trimming and J lost 6 bases; unmatched junction nucleotides: 9. The CDR3 spells CASSQVRGGQLNTIYF. The CDR3 DNA reads as TGCGCCAGCAGCCAAGTAAGGGGGGGACAGTTAAACACCATATATTTT.

This clonotype came up many times. The V and J genes are TRBV29-1 and TRBJ1-6; tentative D call: TRBD1 (6 bases). Germline CDR1 reads SQVTM; CDR2 reads ANQGSEA. The length of the CDR3 is 15 residues. The V gene lost 4 bases and the J gene lost 3 bases, with 13 bases spanning the gap. The CDR3 DNA is TGCAGCGTTGGGGTGGGGGCTATCTATAATTCACCCCTCCACTTT. It is translated as CSVGVGAIYNSPLHF.